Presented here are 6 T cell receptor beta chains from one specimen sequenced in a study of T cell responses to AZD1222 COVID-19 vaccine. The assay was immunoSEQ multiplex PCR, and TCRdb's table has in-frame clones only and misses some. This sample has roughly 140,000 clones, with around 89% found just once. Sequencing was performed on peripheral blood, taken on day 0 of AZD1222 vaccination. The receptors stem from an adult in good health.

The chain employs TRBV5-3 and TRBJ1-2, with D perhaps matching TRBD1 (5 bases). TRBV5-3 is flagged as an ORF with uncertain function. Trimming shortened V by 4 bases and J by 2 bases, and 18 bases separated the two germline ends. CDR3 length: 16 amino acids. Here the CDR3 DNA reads TGTGCCAGAAGCGCCCCCACGGGACGACCAAACTATGGCTACACCTTC. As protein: CARSAPTGRPNYGYTF.

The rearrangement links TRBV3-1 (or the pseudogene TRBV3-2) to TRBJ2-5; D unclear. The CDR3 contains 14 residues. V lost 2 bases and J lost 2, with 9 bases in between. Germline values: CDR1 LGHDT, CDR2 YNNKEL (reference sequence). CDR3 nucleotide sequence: TGTGCCAGCAGCCAATCAAAAGCTCAAGAGACCCAGTACTTC. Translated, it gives CASSQSKAQETQYF.

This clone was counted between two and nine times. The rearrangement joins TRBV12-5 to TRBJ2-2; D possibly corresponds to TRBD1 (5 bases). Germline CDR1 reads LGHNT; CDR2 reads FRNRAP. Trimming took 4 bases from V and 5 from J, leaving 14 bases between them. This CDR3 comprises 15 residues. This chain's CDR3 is CASGWQSGKTGELFF. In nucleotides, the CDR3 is TGTGCTAGTGGTTGGCAGTCAGGGAAGACCGGGGAGCTGTTTTTT.

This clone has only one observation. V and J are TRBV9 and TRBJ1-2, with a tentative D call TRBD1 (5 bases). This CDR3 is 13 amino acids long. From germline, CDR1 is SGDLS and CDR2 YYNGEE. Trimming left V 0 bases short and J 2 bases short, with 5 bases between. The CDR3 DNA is TGTGCCAGCAGCGTAGCAGGGAACTATGGCTACACCTTC. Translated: CASSVAGNYGYTF.

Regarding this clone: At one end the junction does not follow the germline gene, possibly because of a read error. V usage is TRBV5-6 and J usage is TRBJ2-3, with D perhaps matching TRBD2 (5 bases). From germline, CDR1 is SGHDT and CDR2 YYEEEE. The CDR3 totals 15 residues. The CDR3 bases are TGTGCCAGCAGCAACGGTCCACCTAGCACCGATACGCAGTATTTT. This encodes CASSNGPPSTDTQYF.

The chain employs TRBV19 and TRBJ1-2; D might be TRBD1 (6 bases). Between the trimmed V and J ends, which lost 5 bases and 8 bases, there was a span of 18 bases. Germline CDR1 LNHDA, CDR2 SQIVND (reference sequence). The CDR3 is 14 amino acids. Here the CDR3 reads CASSPAGVWRGYTF. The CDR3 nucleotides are TGTGCCAGTAGTCCGGCAGGGGTTTGGCGGGGCTACACCTTC.